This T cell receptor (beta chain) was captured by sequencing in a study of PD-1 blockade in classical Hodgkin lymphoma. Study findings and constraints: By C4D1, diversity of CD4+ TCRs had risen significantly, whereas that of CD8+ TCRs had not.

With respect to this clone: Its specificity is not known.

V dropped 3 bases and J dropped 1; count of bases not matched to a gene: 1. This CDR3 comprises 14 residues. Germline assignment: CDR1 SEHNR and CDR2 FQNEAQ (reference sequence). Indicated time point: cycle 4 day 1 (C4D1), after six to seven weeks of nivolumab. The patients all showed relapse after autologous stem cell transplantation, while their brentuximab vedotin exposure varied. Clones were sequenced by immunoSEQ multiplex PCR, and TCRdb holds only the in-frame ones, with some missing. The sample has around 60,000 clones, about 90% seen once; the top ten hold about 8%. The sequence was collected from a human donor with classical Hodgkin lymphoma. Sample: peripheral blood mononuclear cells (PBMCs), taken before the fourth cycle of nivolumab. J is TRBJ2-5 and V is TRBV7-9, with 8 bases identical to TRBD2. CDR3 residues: CASSFTSGQETQYF. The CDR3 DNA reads TGTGCCAGCAGCTTCACTAGCGGCCAAGAGACCCAGTACTTC.